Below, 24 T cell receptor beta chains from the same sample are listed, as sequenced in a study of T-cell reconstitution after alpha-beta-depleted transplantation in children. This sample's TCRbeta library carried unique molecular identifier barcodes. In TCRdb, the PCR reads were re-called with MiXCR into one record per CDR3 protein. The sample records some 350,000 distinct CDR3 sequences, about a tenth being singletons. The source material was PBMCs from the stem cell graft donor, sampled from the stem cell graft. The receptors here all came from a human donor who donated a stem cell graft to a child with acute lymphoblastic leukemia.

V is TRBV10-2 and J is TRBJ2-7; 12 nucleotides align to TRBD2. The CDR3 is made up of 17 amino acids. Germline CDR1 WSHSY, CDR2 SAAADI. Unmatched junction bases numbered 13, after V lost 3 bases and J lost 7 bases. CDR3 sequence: CASSDNLAGGPLGEQYF. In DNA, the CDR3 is TGCGCCAGCAGTGATAATCTAGCGGGAGGGCCATTGGGTGAGCAGTACTTC.

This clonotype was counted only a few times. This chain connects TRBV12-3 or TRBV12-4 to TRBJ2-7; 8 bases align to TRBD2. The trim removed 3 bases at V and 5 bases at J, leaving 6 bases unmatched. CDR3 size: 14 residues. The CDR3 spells CASSLRAGAHEQYF. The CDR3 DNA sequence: TGTGCCAGCAGTTTGCGAGCGGGAGCTCACGAGCAGTACTTC.

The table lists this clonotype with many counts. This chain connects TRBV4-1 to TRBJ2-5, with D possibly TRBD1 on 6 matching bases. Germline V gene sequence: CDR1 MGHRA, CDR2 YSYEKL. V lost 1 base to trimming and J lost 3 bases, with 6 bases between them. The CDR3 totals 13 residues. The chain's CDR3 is CASSQGTEETQYF. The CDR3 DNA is TGCGCCAGCAGCCAAGGGACAGAAGAGACCCAGTACTTC.

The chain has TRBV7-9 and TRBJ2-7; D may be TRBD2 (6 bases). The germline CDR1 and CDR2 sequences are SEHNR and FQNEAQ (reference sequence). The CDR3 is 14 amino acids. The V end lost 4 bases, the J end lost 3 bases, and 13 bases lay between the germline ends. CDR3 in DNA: TGTGCCAGCAGCTACACCGGGACTCTCTACGAGCAGTACTTC. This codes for CASSYTGTLYEQYF.

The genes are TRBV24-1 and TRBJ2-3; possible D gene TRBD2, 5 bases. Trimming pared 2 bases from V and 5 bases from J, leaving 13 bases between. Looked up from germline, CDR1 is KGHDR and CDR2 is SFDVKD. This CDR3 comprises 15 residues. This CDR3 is CATSDSTNEGDTQYF. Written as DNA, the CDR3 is TGTGCCACCAGTGATTCTACCAATGAGGGAGATACGCAGTATTTT.

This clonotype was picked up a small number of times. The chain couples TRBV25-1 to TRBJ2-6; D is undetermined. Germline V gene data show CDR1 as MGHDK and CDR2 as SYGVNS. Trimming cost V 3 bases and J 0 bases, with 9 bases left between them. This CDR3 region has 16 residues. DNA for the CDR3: TGTGCCAGCAGTGAGACGAGACACTCTGGGGCCAACGTCCTGACTTTC. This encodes CASSETRHSGANVLTF. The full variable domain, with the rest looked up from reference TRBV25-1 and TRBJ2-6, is EADIYQTPRYLVIGTGKKITLECSQTMGHDKMYWYQQDPGMELHLIHYSYGVNSTEKGDLSSESTVSRIRTEHFPLTLESARPSHTSQYLCASSETRHSGANVLTFGAGSRLTVL.

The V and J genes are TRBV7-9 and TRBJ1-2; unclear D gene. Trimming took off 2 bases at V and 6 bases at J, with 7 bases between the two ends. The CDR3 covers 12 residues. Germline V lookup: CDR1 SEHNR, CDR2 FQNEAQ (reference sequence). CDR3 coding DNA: TGTGCCAGCAGCTTAATCGGGGATGGCTACACCTTC. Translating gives CASSLIGDGYTF.

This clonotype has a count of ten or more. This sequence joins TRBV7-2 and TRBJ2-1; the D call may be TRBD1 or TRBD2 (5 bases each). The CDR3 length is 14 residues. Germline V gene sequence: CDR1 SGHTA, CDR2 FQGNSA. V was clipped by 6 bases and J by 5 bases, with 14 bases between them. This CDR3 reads CASSFVGTDNEQFF. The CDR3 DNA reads TGTGCCAGCAGTTTCGTAGGGACCGACAATGAGCAGTTCTTC. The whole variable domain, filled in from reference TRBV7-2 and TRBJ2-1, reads GAGVSQSPSNKVTEKGKDVELRCDPISGHTALYWYRQSLGQGLEFLIYFQGNSAPDKSGLPSDRFSAERTGGSVSTLTIQRTQQEDSAVYLCASSFVGTDNEQFFGPGTRLTVL.

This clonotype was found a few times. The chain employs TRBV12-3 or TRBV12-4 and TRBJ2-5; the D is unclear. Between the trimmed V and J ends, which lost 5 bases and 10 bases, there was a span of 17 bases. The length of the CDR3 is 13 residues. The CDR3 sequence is CASSPDSALRQYF. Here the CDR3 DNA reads TGTGCCAGCAGTCCCGACTCCGCATTGCGCCAGTACTTC.

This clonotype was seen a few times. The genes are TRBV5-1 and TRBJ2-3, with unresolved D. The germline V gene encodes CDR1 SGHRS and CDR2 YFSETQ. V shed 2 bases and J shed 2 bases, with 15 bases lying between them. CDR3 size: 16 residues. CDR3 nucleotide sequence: TGCGCCAGCAGCTTAAATAGAGGCGGCAACACAGATACGCAGTATTTT. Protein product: CASSLNRGGNTDTQYF.

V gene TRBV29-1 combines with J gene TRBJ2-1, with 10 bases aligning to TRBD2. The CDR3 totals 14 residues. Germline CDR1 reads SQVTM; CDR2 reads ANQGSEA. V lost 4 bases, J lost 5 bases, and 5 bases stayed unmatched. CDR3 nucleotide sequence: TGCAGCGTTGTACTAGCGGGATCCAACAATGAGCAGTTCTTC. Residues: CSVVLAGSNNEQFF.

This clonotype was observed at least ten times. CDR3 in amino acids: CASSFLLATDEQYF. In DNA form, the CDR3 reads TGTGCCAGCAGCTTTCTACTAGCGACCGACGAGCAGTACTTC. The chain combines TRBV7-9 with TRBJ2-7, with TRBD2 matching over 7 bases. The ends lost 3 bases at V and 5 bases at J; junction bases unmatched: 7. Germline loops: CDR1 SEHNR, CDR2 FQNEAQ (reference sequence). CDR3 length: 14 residues.

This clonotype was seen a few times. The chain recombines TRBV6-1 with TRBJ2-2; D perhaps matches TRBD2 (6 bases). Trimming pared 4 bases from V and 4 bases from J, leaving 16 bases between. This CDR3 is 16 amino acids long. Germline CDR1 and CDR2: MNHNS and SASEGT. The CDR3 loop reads CASSVVTSDFTGELFF. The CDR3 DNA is TGTGCCAGCAGTGTGGTGACTAGTGACTTCACCGGGGAGCTGTTTTTT.

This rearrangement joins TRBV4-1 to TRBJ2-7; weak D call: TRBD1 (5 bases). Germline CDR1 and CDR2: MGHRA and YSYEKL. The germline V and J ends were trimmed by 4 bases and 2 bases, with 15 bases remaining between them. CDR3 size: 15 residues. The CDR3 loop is CASSLQGKGAYEQYF. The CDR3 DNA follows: TGCGCCAGCAGCCTACAAGGGAAAGGGGCCTACGAGCAGTACTTC.

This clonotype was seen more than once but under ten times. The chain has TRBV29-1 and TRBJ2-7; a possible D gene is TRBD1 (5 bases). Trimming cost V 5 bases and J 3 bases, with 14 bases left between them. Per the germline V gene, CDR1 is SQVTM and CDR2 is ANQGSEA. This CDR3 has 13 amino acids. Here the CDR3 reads CSVQGLNFYEQYF. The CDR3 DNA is TGCAGCGTTCAGGGTCTAAATTTCTACGAGCAGTACTTC.

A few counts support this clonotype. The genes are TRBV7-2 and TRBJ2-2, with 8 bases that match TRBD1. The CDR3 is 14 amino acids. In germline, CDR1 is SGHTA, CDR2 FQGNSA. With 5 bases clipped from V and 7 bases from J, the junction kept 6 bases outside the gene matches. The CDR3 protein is CASSIQGGSGELFF. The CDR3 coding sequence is TGTGCCAGCAGCATACAGGGGGGTAGCGGGGAGCTGTTTTTT. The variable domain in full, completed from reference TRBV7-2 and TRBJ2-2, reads GAGVSQSPSNKVTEKGKDVELRCDPISGHTALYWYRQSLGQGLEFLIYFQGNSAPDKSGLPSDRFSAERTGGSVSTLTIQRTQQEDSAVYLCASSIQGGSGELFFGEGSRLTVL.

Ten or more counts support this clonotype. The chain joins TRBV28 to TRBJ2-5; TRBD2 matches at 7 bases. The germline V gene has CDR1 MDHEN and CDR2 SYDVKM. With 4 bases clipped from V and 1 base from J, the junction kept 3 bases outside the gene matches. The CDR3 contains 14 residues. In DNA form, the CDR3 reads TGTGCCAGCAGTTCGTGGGAGGGCCAAGAGACCCAGTACTTC. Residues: CASSSWEGQETQYF.

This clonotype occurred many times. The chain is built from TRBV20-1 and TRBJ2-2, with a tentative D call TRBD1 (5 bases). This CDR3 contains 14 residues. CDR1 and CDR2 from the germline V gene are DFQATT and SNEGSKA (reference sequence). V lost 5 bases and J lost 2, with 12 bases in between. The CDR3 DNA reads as TGCAGTGCTCTGGGGCCACAAAACACCGGGGAGCTGTTTTTT. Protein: CSALGPQNTGELFF.

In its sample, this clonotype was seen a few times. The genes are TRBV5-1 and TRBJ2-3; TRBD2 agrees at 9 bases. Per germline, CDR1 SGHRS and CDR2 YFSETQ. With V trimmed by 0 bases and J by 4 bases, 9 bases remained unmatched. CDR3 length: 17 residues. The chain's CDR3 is CASSLASRLAEPDTQYF. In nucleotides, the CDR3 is TGCGCCAGCAGCTTGGCCTCGAGACTAGCGGAGCCAGATACGCAGTATTTT.

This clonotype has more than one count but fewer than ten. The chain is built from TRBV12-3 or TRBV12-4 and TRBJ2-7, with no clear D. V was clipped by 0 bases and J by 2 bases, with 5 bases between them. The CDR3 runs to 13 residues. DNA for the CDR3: TGTGCCAGCAGTTTAGCAACGGCCTACGAGCAGTACTTC. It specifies CASSLATAYEQYF.

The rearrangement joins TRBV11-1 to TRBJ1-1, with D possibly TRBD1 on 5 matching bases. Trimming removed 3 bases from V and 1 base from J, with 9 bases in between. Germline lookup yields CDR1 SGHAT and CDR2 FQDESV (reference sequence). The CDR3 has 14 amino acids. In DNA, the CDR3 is TGTGCCAGCAGCTTGGGACGGTGGAACACTGAAGCTTTCTTT. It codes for CASSLGRWNTEAFF.

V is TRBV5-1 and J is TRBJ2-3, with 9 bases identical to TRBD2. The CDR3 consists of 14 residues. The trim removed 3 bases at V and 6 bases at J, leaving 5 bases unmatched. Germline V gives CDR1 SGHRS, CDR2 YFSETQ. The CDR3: CASSSGTSSDTQYF. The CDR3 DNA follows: TGCGCCAGCAGCTCCGGGACTAGCAGCGATACGCAGTATTTT.

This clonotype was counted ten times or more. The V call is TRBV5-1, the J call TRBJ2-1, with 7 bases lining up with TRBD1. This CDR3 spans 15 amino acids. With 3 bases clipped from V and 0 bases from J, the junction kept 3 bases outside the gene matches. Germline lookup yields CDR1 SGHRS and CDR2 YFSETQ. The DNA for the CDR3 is TGCGCCAGCAGCTCCCGGGACAGCTCCTACAATGAGCAGTTCTTC. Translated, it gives CASSSRDSSYNEQFF.

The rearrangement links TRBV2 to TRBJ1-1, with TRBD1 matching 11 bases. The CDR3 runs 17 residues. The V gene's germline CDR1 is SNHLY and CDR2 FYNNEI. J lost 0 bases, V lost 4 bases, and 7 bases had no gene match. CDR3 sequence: CASSGDRGKFLNTEAFF. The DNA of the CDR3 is TGTGCCAGCAGTGGGGACAGGGGGAAGTTTTTGAACACTGAAGCTTTCTTT.